The clone carrying this T cell receptor beta chain has more than one count but fewer than ten. What it binds is not known. TCRbeta libraries were built with three rounds of nested PCR, modified from ARM-PCR. MiXCR, applied by TCRdb to the multiplex PCR reads, yields one record per CDR3 protein. Among 70,000 to 80,000 distinct CDR3 sequences listed, over 55% were seen once. RNA was extracted from bulk tissue without any cell sorting. This sample was included in a study of tumor and adjacent non-tumor tissue in lung cancer. Study information: There were around 11 adenocarcinoma, 2 squamous cell carcinoma and 1 small cell lung cancer cases. Study observations and caveats: In normal lung, the top 100 clones were significantly more dominant than in tumor. Tumor TCR diversity, when higher, was linked to shorter survival.

Sequenced sample: lung tumor tissue. The clonotype originates from a woman aged 35 to 49 with non-small cell lung cancer.

The CDR3 is CAIALTGADNEQFF. Written as DNA, the CDR3 is TGTGCCATCGCCCTGACAGGGGCTGACAATGAGCAGTTCTTC. The rearrangement links TRBV10-3 to TRBJ2-1, with 8 bases identical to TRBD1. The V gene's germline CDR1 is ENHRY and CDR2 SYGVKD. The CDR3 extends over 14 amino acids. J gave up 5 bases and V 8 bases, and 8 bases lay outside the gene matches.